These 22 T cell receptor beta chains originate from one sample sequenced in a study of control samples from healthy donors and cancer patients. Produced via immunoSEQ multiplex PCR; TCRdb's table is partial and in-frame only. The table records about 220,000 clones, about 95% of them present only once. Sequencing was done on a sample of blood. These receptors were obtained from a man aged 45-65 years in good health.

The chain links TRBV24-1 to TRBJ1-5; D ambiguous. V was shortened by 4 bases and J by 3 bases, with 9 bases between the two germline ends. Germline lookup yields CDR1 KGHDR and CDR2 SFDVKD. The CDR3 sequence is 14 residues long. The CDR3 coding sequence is TGTGCCACCAGTGACAAAGGGCCCAATCAGCCCCAGCATTTT. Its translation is CATSDKGPNQPQHF.

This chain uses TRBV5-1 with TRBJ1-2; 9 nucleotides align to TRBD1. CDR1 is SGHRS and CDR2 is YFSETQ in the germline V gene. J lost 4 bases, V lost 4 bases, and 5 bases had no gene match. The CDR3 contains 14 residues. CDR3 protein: CASSGQGPIYGYTF. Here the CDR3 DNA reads TGCGCCAGCAGCGGACAGGGGCCCATCTATGGCTACACCTTC.

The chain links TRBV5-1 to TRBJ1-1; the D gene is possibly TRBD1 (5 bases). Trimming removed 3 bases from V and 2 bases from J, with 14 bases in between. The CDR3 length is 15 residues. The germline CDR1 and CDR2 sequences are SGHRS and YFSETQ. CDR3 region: CASSSSLQVNTEAFF. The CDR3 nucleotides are TGCGCCAGCAGCTCCAGCCTACAGGTTAACACTGAAGCTTTCTTT.

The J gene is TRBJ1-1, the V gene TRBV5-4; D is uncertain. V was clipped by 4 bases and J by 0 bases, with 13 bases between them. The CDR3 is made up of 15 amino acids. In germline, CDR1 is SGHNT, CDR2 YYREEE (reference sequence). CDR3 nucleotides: TGTGCCAGCAGCACGCGGACGGCCATGAACACTGAAGCTTTCTTT. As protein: CASSTRTAMNTEAFF.

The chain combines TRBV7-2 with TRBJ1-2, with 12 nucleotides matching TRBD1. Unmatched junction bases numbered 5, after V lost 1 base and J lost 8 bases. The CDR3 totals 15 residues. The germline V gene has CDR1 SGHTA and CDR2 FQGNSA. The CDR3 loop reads CASSLDGTGGLGYTF. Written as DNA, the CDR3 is TGTGCCAGCAGCTTAGATGGGACAGGGGGCTTGGGCTACACCTTC. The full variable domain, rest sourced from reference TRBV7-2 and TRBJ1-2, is GAGVSQSPSNKVTEKGKDVELRCDPISGHTALYWYRQSLGQGLEFLIYFQGNSAPDKSGLPSDRFSAERTGGSVSTLTIQRTQQEDSAVYLCASSLDGTGGLGYTFGSGTRLTVV.

The CDR3 coding sequence is TGTGCCAGCAGCTCGGACAGGAACTCTGGAAACACCATATATTTT. Its protein product is CASSSDRNSGNTIYF. The chain has TRBV7-9 and TRBJ1-3, with TRBD1 matching over 7 bases. This CDR3 has 15 amino acids. Losses at the gene ends were 4 bases for V and 0 bases for J; bases not matched to a gene: 3. CDR1 and CDR2 (germline): SEHNR, FQNEAQ (reference sequence).

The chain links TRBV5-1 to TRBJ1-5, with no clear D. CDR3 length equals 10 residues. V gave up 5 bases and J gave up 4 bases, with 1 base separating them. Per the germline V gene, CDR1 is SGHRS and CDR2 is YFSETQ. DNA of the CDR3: TGCGCCAGCAGGAATCAGCCCCAGCATTTT. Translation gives CASRNQPQHF.

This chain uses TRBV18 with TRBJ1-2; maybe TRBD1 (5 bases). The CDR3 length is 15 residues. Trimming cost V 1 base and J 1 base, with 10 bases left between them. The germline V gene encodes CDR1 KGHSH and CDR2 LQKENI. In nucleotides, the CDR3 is TGTGCCAGCTCACCACAAGGGGCGAGTAACTATGGCTACACCTTC. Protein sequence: CASSPQGASNYGYTF.

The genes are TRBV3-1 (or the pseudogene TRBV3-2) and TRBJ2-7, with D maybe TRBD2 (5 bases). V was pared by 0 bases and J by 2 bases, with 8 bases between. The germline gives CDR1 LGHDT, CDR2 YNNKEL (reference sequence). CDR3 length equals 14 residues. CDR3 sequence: CASSQEGSTYEQYF. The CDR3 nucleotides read TGTGCCAGCAGCCAAGAAGGGAGTACCTACGAGCAGTACTTC.

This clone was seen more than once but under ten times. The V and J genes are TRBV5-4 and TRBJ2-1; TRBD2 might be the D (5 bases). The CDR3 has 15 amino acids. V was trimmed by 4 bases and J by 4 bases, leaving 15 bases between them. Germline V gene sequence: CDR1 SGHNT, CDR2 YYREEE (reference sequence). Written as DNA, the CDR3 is TGTGCCAGCAGCCCGCCGGGGTCCATATACAATGAGCAGTTCTTC. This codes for CASSPPGSIYNEQFF.

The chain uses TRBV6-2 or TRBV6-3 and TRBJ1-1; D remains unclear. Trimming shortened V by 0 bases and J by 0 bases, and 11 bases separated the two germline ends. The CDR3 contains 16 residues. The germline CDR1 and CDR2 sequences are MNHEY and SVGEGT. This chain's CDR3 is CASSYSPRTLNTEAFF. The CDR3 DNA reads TGTGCCAGCAGTTACTCCCCAAGAACTTTGAACACTGAAGCTTTCTTT.

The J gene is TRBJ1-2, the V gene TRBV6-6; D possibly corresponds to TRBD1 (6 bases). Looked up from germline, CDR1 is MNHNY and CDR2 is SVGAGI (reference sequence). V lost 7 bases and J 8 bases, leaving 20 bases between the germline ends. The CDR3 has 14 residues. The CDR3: CASIPVGTPWGYTF. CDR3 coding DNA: TGTGCCAGCATCCCCGTCGGGACACCATGGGGCTACACCTTC.

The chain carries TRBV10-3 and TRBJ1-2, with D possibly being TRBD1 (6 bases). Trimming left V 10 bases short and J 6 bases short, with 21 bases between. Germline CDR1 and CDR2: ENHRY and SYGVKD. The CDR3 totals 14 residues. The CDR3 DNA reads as TGTGCCACCCATCGAGGGACACGAGATCATGGCTACACCTTC. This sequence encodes CATHRGTRDHGYTF.

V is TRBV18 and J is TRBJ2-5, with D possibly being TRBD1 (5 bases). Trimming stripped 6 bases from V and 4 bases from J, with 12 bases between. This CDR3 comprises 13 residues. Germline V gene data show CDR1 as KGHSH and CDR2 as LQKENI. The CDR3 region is CASSLSGSETQYF. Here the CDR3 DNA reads TGTGCCAGCTCCCTCTCAGGGTCAGAGACCCAGTACTTC.

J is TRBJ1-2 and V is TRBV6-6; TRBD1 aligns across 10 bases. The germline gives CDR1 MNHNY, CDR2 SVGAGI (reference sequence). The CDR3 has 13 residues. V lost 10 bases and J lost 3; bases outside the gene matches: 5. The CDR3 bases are TGTGCCACCCAGACAGGGGGCGACTATGGCTACACCTTC. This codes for CATQTGGDYGYTF.

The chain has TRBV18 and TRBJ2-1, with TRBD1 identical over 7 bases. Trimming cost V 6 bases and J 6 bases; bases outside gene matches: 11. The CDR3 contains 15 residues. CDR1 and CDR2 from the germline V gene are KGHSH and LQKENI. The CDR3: CASSHSEGGLNEQFF. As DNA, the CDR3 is TGTGCCAGCTCCCATTCGGAAGGGGGCCTCAATGAGCAGTTCTTC.

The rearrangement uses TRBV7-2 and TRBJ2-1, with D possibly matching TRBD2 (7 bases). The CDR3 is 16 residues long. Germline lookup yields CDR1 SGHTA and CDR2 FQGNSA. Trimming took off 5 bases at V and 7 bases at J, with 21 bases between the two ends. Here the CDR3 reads CASSPQQGWGGNEQFF. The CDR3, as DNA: TGTGCCAGCAGCCCTCAACAGGGCTGGGGGGGGAATGAGCAGTTCTTC.

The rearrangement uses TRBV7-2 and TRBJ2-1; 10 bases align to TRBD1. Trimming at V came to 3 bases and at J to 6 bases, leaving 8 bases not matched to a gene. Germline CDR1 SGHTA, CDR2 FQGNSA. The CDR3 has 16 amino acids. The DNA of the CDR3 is TGTGCCAGCAGCTTCCCAACGACAGGGGGCGGCAATGAGCAGTTCTTC. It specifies CASSFPTTGGGNEQFF.

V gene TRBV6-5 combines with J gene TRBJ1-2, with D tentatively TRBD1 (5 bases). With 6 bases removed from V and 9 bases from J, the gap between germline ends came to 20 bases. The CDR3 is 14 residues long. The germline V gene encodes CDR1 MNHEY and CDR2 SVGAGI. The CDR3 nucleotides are TGTGCCAGCAGCGACTGGAGGGGAGTAATGAGCTACACCTTC. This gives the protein CASSDWRGVMSYTF.

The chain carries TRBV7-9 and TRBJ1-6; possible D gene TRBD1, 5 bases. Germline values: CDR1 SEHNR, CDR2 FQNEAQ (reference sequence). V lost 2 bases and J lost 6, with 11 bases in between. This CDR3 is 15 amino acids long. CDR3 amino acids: CASSLSGKINSPLHF. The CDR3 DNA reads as TGTGCCAGCAGCTTATCAGGGAAAATTAATTCACCCCTCCACTTT.

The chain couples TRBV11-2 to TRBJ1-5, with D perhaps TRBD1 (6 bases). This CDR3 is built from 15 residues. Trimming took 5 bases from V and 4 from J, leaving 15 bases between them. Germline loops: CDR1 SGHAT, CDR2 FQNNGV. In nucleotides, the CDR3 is TGTGCCAGCAGCCCGGAGGGGGGAGGAAATCAGCCCCAGCATTTT. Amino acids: CASSPEGGGNQPQHF.

This chain's CDR3 is CASSPQGTGKYYTQYF. Written as DNA, the CDR3 is TGTGCCAGTAGTCCCCAGGGGACAGGGAAGTATTATACGCAGTATTTT. This chain uses TRBV19 with TRBJ2-3; 9 positions match TRBD1. The CDR3 is made up of 16 amino acids. Germline V gene sequence: CDR1 LNHDA, CDR2 SQIVND (reference sequence). The V gene end was trimmed by 5 bases and the J gene end by 7 bases; junction bases not matched to a gene: 13.